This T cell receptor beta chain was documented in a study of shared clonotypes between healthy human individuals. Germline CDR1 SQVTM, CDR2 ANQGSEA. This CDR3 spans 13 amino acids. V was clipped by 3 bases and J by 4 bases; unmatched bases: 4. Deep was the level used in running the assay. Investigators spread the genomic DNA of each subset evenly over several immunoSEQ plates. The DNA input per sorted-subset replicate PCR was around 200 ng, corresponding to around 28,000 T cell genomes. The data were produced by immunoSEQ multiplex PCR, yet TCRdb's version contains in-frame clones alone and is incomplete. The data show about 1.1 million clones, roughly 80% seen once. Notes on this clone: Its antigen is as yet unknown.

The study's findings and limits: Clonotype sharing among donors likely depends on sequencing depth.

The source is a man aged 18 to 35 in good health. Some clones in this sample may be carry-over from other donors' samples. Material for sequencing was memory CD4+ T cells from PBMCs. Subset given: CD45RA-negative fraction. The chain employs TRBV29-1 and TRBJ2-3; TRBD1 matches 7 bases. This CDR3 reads CSVEAQGADTQYF. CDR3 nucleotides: TGCAGCGTTGAGGCCCAGGGGGCAGATACGCAGTATTTT.